A selection of T cell receptor beta chains follows, all from one sample in a study of regulatory T cells in long-lasting Graves disease. TCRdb processed the multiplex PCR reads anew with MiXCR; each CDR3 protein has one entry. The sample consists of some 320,000 distinct CDR3 sequences, 15% to 20% of them appearing once. The sample was peripheral blood mononuclear cells (PBMCs), taken at new diagnosis, from a patient treated with antithyroid drugs. These TCRs come from a female donor with Graves disease. Both conserved end residues are part of each CDR3. A D gene is named only where the DNA matches it firmly. Not every row has a clone size; where given, it reads once, few, many or a size class.

d_call	clone_size	v_call	j_call	cdr3_nt	cdr3_aa
.	many	TRBV7-2	TRBJ2-7	TGTGCCAGCAGCCTCGGCCTGGCAGGGTTCGAGCAGTACTTC	CASSLGLAGFEQYF
.	many	TRBV4-1	TRBJ2-1	TGCGCCAGCAGCCAAGAGGGTCGTCGGGGTGGGCAGTTCTTC	CASSQEGRRGGQFF
TRBD2	once	TRBV29-1	TRBJ2-7	TGCAGCGTCATGGGACTAGCGGGTTACGAGCAGTACTTC	CSVMGLAGYEQYF
TRBD1	few	TRBV11-2	TRBJ1-2	TGTGCCAGCAGCTCCCCCGGGACAGGGGAACGCGGCTACACCTTC	CASSSPGTGERGYTF
.	.	TRBV19	TRBJ2-5	TGTGCCAGTAGTATGAGGGGGACTACAGAGACCCAGTACTTC	CASSMRGTTETQYF
.	many	TRBV29-1	TRBJ2-5	TGCAGCCCCCCCGGGGCGCCGAGGGGCAGACAAGAGACCCAGTACTTC	CSPPGAPRGRQETQYF
TRBD2	.	TRBV20-1	TRBJ2-5	TGCAGTGCTAGATCCTGGGGGGACGGGGGGCAAGAGACCCAGTACTTC	CSARSWGDGGQETQYF
TRBD1	.	TRBV13	TRBJ2-7	TGTGCCAGCAGCCTCGGGACAGGCAACTACTACGAGCAGTACTTC	CASSLGTGNYYEQYF
TRBD1	many	TRBV30	TRBJ1-2	TGTGCCTGGAGTGAGAGGACAGGGCTCAACTATGGCTACACCTTC	CAWSERTGLNYGYTF
.	many	TRBV27	TRBJ2-3	TGTGCCAGCAGTTTGGCAGTAGGAGATACGCAGTATTTT	CASSLAVGDTQYF
.	many	TRBV27	TRBJ1-2	TGTGCCAGCAGTCTTTACCCAGGGTTCAATGGCTACACCTTC	CASSLYPGFNGYTF
TRBD2	few	TRBV11-3	TRBJ2-7	TGTGCCAGCAGCTCGGCGGGGGGGAGCTACGAGCAGTACTTC	CASSSAGGSYEQYF
.	many	TRBV4-1	TRBJ1-1	TGCGCCAGCAGCCAACTCGCAGGGTACACTGAAGCTTTCTTT	CASSQLAGYTEAFF
.	many	TRBV24-1	TRBJ2-1	TGTGCCACCAGTGATGGAAGCGGACGCTCCTACAATGAGCAGTTCTTC	CATSDGSGRSYNEQFF
.	.	TRBV6-2/TRBV6-3	TRBJ2-1	TGTGCCAGCAGTTACGTTTACGGGGGCGGCAATGAGCAGTTCTTC	CASSYVYGGGNEQFF
.	.	TRBV5-6	TRBJ2-3	TGTGCCAGCAGCTTTTCGACGCACGTCAGCACAGATACGCAGTATTTT	CASSFSTHVSTDTQYF
.	many	TRBV9	TRBJ2-3	TGTGCCAGCAGCCTCCCAGATGGGTCAAGCACAGATACGCAGTATTTT	CASSLPDGSSTDTQYF
.	.	TRBV20-1	TRBJ1-1	TGCAGTGCTAGGGGGTATGGGTACACTGAAGCTTTCTTT	CSARGYGYTEAFF
.	many	TRBV7-6	TRBJ2-1	TGTGCCAGCAGCCAGGACTTCACCTCCTACAATGAGCAGTTCTTC	CASSQDFTSYNEQFF
.	many	TRBV11-3	TRBJ1-3	TGTGCCACGGCAGACCCTTCTGGAAACACCATATATTTT	CATADPSGNTIYF
.	many	TRBV28	TRBJ2-5	TGTGCCAGCAGTCCTATCGGAGGGGGGACCCAAGAGACCCAGTACTTC	CASSPIGGGTQETQYF
TRBD2	few	TRBV7-2	TRBJ2-7	TGTGCCAGCAGCCCCCGGGGGGGACTTTACGAGCAGTACTTC	CASSPRGGLYEQYF
.	few	TRBV3-1	TRBJ2-7	TGTGCCAGCAGCCAAGGGTGGCGGGCCGGGTACGAGCAGTACTTC	CASSQGWRAGYEQYF
.	many	TRBV30	TRBJ2-7	TGTGCCTGGGGGGTAGGGAGCTACGAGCAGTACTTC	CAWGVGSYEQYF
.	many	TRBV6-1	TRBJ2-5	TGTGCCAGCAGCACTATTCAGGGGGGGGAGACCCAGTACTTC	CASSTIQGGETQYF
.	once	TRBV7-2	TRBJ2-1	TGTGCCAGCAGCCCTAACAGGGCCTCCTACAATGAGCAGTTCTTC	CASSPNRASYNEQFF
TRBD2	once	TRBV6-2/TRBV6-3	TRBJ2-1	TGTGCCAGCTCAACGGGAGGTTCCTACAATGAGCAGTTCTTC	CASSTGGSYNEQFF
.	many	TRBV18	TRBJ2-5	TGTGCCAGCTCACCCGGAGGACGGGAGACCCAGTACTTC	CASSPGGRETQYF
.	many	TRBV2	TRBJ1-2	TGTGCCAGCTCGACAGCCTATGGCTACACCTTC	CASSTAYGYTF
.	many	TRBV19	TRBJ1-4	TGTGCCAGTAGTATCAAAAACCCCCGAAATGAAAAACTGTTTTTT	CASSIKNPRNEKLFF
.	many	TRBV6-1	TRBJ2-7	TGTGCCAGCAGTGAACAGGGAGCCGGCTCCTACGAGCAGTACTTC	CASSEQGAGSYEQYF
.	many	TRBV2	TRBJ1-4	TGTGCCAGCAGGAGGGGTGCAACTAATGAAAAACTGTTTTTT	CASRRGATNEKLFF
TRBD1	many	TRBV12-3/TRBV12-4	TRBJ2-3	TGTGCCAGCAATTCCGGGACAGGGGGTAAGGCGCAGTATTTT	CASNSGTGGKAQYF
.	many	TRBV10-2	TRBJ2-3	TGCGCCAGCACTGCCGGGAGAAGCACAGATACGCAGTATTTT	CASTAGRSTDTQYF
.	many	TRBV6-5	TRBJ2-1	TGTGCCAGCAGTTATTCGGTTAGAAACAATGAGCAGTTCTTC	CASSYSVRNNEQFF
TRBD2	few	TRBV27	TRBJ2-2	TGTGCCAGCACCCAAAGGCCCGGGACTATCCCCGGGGAGCTGTTTTTT	CASTQRPGTIPGELFF
.	many	TRBV10-3	TRBJ1-1	TGTGCCATCAGCGGTTCCGTACTAGGGGGGGGCACTGAAGCTTTCTTT	CAISGSVLGGGTEAFF
TRBD2	many	TRBV27	TRBJ2-3	TGTGCCAGCTGGGGCGGGAGCTGGGCAGATACGCAGTATTTT	CASWGGSWADTQYF
TRBD1	many	TRBV5-1	TRBJ2-1	TGCGCCAGCAGCCCTAATTCGGACAGGGGGCGCAGGAATGAGCAGTTCTTC	CASSPNSDRGRRNEQFF
.	.	TRBV4-2	TRBJ2-2	TGTGCCAGCAGCGTTCATAGCGGAATTACCACCGGGGAGCTGTTTTTT	CASSVHSGITTGELFF
.	many	TRBV11-2	TRBJ1-6	TGTGCCAGCAGCTTAGTCGCCAGTTATAATTCACCCCTCCACTTT	CASSLVASYNSPLHF
.	many	TRBV19	TRBJ1-5	TGTGCCAGTACCAACTCGGGACGTAGCAATCAGCCCCAGCATTTT	CASTNSGRSNQPQHF
TRBD1	few	TRBV7-9	TRBJ1-3	TGTGCCAGCAGCAACCGGGACAGTTATATCGACTCTGGAAACACCATATATTTT	CASSNRDSYIDSGNTIYF
TRBD2	many	TRBV6-1	TRBJ2-1	TGTGCCAGCAGTGAACGACGGGTAGCGGGACTACCTCTTGAGCAGTTCTTC	CASSERRVAGLPLEQFF